Here is one TCR beta chain with its context. There were TCR beta CDR3 regions amplified from RNA transcripts. Using the HTBI primer set, a first-round RT-PCR was run on the TCR CDR3. TCRdb re-called the multiplex PCR reads with MiXCR, one entry per CDR3 protein. The data hold a few hundred thousand distinct CDR3 sequences, with 20% to 30% observed a single time. Germline lookup yields CDR1 MDHEN and CDR2 SYDVKM. V dropped 7 bases and J dropped 6; count of bases not matched to a gene: 11. The CDR3 contains 15 residues. This sample is drawn from a study of T cells in Graves' hyperthyroidism and ophthalmopathy.

This clonotype was obtained from a man aged 50-59 years with Graves' hyperthyroidism. The chain links TRBV28 to TRBJ2-3, with TRBD1 identical over 9 bases. The source material was blood. As DNA, the CDR3 is TGTGCCAGCACCCACCAACAGGGGGCGGGGGATACGCAGTATTTT. Translation gives CASTHQQGAGDTQYF.